Below, 7 T cell receptor beta chains from the same sample are listed, as sequenced in a study of blood T cell repertoires in COVID-19. The method was immunoSEQ multiplex PCR; TCRdb's version includes in-frame clones alone and lacks a portion of them. Of approximately 290,000 clones in the sample, roughly 90% are singletons; the top ten hold under 15%. The sample comprised peripheral blood. These receptors all come from a woman in her sixties or seventies with acute or convalescent COVID-19.

The genes are TRBV5-1 and TRBJ2-5; 14 bases are a match to TRBD2. There are 16 residues in the CDR3. J was trimmed by 1 base and V by 4 bases; bases with no gene match: 3. Germline V CDR1 and CDR2: SGHRS, YFSETQ. The CDR3 nucleotides are TGCGCCAGCAGCACGGGGACTAGCGGGGGCCAAGAGACCCAGTACTTC. It codes for CASSTGTSGGQETQYF.

The genes are TRBV5-1 and TRBJ2-1, with TRBD1 identical over 9 bases. The V gene's germline CDR1 is SGHRS and CDR2 YFSETQ. This CDR3 region has 16 residues. V was pared by 0 bases and J by 8 bases, with 9 bases of the junction left unmatched. The CDR3 DNA sequence: TGCGCCAGCAGCTTGGCCGGGGGACAGGGAGTATATGAGCAGTTCTTC. Protein sequence: CASSLAGGQGVYEQFF. The whole variable domain, filled in from reference TRBV5-1 and TRBJ2-1, reads KAGVTQTPRYLIKTRGQQVTLSCSPISGHRSVSWYQQTPGQGLQFLFEYFSETQRNKGNFPGRFSGRQFSNSRSEMNVSTLELGDSALYLCASSLAGGQGVYEQFFGPGTRLTVL.

This sequence joins TRBV6-2 or TRBV6-3 and TRBJ2-1; D is possibly TRBD2 (5 bases). Trimming left V 4 bases short and J 6 bases short, with 19 bases between. The germline V gene has CDR1 MNHEY and CDR2 SVGEGT. This CDR3 has 16 residues. This CDR3 reads CASSLKGLPEGNEQFF. The CDR3 region has the DNA TGTGCCAGCAGTTTAAAAGGACTCCCGGAAGGCAATGAGCAGTTCTTC.

This chain joins TRBV7-2 and TRBJ2-7, with 12 bases matching TRBD1. Per the germline V gene, CDR1 is SGHTA and CDR2 is FQGNSA. The CDR3 loop spans 19 amino acids. V lost 5 bases to trimming and J lost 0 bases; unmatched junction nucleotides: 14. The CDR3 region is CASSKGTGGHGPSSYEQYF. CDR3 in DNA: TGTGCCAGCAGCAAGGGGACAGGGGGCCACGGACCGAGCTCCTACGAGCAGTACTTC.

The chain has TRBV5-6 and TRBJ1-5; 8 bases fit TRBD1. Germline CDR1 SGHDT, CDR2 YYEEEE. There are 14 residues in the CDR3. The V gene end was trimmed by 2 bases and the J gene end by 5 bases; junction bases not matched to a gene: 3. CDR3 region: CASSFTGGDQPQHF. CDR3 sequence (DNA): TGTGCCAGCAGCTTTACAGGGGGTGATCAGCCCCAGCATTTT.

The chain carries TRBV19 and TRBJ2-3, with 7 bases aligning to TRBD1. The CDR3 has 17 residues. With V trimmed by 5 bases and J by 9 bases, 20 bases remained unmatched. Germline CDR1 reads LNHDA; CDR2 reads SQIVND (reference sequence). CDR3 sequence (DNA): TGTGCCAGTAGTCCATTATGGGACAGACCCGACCGAGGGACGCAGTATTTT. It specifies CASSPLWDRPDRGTQYF.

This chain's CDR3 is CASSQDGGQGYSPLHF. CDR3 DNA: TGCGCCAGCAGCCAAGATGGGGGACAGGGTTATTCACCCCTCCACTTT. This sequence joins TRBV4-1 and TRBJ1-6, with TRBD1 matching 9 bases. The CDR3 runs to 16 residues. The trim removed 0 bases at V and 8 bases at J, leaving 5 bases unmatched. The germline V gene has CDR1 MGHRA and CDR2 YSYEKL.